The 3 T cell receptor beta chains listed next were all sequenced from one sample in a study of shared clonotypes between healthy human individuals. Method: immunoSEQ multiplex PCR; TCRdb's copy keeps in-frame clones and lacks some. Of about 1.5 million clones listed, approximately 98% are singletons. Input material: naive CD4+ T cells sorted from blood. Sample subset: CD45RA+ positively selected. The origin of the receptors is a man aged 25 to 40 in good health.

This rearrangement joins TRBV13 to TRBJ2-2; TRBD2 aligns across 7 bases. CDR3 length: 13 residues. CDR1 and CDR2 from the germline V gene are PRHDT and FYEKMQ (reference sequence). V was pared by 8 bases and J by 6 bases, with 6 bases of the junction left unmatched. The CDR3 sequence: CASGRASPGELFF. In nucleotides, the CDR3 is TGTGCCAGCGGGAGGGCCTCTCCCGGGGAGCTGTTTTTT.

The chain combines TRBV7-9 with TRBJ2-7; 7 bases fit TRBD1. The V segment lost 2 bases and the J segment 7 bases; nucleotides outside the gene matches: 8. The CDR3 spans 14 residues. Germline V CDR1 and CDR2: SEHNR, FQNEAQ (reference sequence). The CDR3 DNA sequence: TGTGCCAGCAGCTTAAACGCAGGGGGAATGGAGCAGTACTTC. Translation gives CASSLNAGGMEQYF.

The chain couples TRBV5-1 to TRBJ2-7; D is unclear. The CDR3 is made up of 14 amino acids. Germline CDR1 and CDR2: SGHRS and YFSETQ. Trimming left V 5 bases short and J 2 bases short, with 14 bases between. CDR3 protein: CASRSPGRAYEQYF. In nucleotides, the CDR3 is TGCGCCAGCAGGTCACCGGGCCGCGCCTACGAGCAGTACTTC.